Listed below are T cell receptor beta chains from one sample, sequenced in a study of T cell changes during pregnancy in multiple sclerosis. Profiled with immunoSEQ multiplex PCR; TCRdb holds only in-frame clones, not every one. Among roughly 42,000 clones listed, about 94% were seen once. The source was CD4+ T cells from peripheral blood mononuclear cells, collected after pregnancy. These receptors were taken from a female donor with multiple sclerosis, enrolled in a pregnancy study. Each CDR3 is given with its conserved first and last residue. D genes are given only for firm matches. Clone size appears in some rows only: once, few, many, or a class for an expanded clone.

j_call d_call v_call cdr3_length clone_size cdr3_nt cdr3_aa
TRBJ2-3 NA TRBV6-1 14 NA TGTGCCAGCAGACCCGGGGGAGGCACAGATACGCAGTATTTT CASRPGGGTDTQYF
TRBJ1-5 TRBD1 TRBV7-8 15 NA TGTGCCAGCAGCCCCCTTGACAGGGATAATCAGCCCCAGCATTTT CASSPLDRDNQPQHF
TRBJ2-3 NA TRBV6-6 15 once TGTGCCAGCAGTATGACAGGCCCTGGGACAGATACGCAGTATTTT CASSMTGPGTDTQYF
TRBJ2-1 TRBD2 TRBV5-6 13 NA TGTGCCAGCAGTTGGACTAGCACAAATGAGCAGTTCTTC CASSWTSTNEQFF
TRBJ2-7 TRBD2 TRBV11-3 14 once TGTGCCAGCAGTTCTGGGGGGGGCTCCTACGAGCAGTACTTC CASSSGGGSYEQYF
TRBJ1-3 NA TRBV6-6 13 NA TGTGCCAGCAGTTACCAGGCTGGAAACACCATATATTTT CASSYQAGNTIYF
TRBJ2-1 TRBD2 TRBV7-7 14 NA TGTGCTAGCAGCTCGGCGGGGGGCCACAATGAGCAGTTCTTC CASSSAGGHNEQFF
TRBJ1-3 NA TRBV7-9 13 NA TGTGCCATCACAGGGTACCCTGGAAACACCATATATTTT CAITGYPGNTIYF
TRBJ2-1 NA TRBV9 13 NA TGTGCCAGCAGCCTCGCGGTGTTGGGTGAGCAGTTCTTC CASSLAVLGEQFF
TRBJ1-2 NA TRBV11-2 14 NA TGTGCCAGCAGCCTGATTGCGGACAGCTACGGCTACACCTTC CASSLIADSYGYTF
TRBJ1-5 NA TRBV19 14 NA TGTGCCAGTAGCCAACAGGGTAGCAATCAGCCCCAGCATTTT CASSQQGSNQPQHF
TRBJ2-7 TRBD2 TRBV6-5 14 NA TGTGCCAGCAGTCGTTATGGCGGGGGGTACGAGCAGTACTTC CASSRYGGGYEQYF
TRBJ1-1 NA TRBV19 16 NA TGTGCCAGTAGTATGAGTTTAGGGGCTCAAGGCGCTGAAGCTTTCTTT CASSMSLGAQGAEAFF
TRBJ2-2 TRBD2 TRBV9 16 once TGTGCCAGCAGCGTATTAGCGGGGCCGAACACCGGGGAGCTGTTTTTT CASSVLAGPNTGELFF
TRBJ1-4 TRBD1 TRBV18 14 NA TGTGCCAGCTCCCTAGGACAGGCTAATGAAAAACTGTTTTTT CASSLGQANEKLFF
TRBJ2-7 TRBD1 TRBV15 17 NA TGTGCCACCAGCAGAGATTATGGGACAGCAGTCTCCTACGAGCAGTACTTC CATSRDYGTAVSYEQYF
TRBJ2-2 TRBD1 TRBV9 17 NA TGTGCCAGCAGCGCACGCCGGGACAGGGGGCTCACCGGGGAGCTGTTTTTT CASSARRDRGLTGELFF
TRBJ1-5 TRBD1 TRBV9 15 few TGTGCCAGCAGCCGAGGGACAGGGAAAGAGCAGCCCCAGCATTTT CASSRGTGKEQPQHF
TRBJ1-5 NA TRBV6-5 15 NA TGTGCCAGCAGTTACTCCGGGACAAGCAATCAGCCCCAGCATTTT CASSYSGTSNQPQHF
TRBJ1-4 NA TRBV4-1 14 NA TGCGCCAGCAGAACCCCAGGGTCTAATGAAAAACTGTTTTTT CASRTPGSNEKLFF
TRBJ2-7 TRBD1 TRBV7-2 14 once TGTGCCAGCAGATCGACAGGGGAGTCGTACGAGCAGTACTTC CASRSTGESYEQYF
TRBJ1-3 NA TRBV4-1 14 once TGCGCCAGCAGCCCCGCAGGGGTAGGAAACACCATATATTTT CASSPAGVGNTIYF